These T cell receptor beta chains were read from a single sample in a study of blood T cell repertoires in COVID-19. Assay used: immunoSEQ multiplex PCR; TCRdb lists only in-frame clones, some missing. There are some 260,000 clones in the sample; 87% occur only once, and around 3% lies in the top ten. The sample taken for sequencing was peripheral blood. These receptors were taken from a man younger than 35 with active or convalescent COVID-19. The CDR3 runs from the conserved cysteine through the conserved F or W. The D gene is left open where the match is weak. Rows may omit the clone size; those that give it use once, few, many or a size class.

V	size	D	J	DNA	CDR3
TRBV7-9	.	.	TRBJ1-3	TGTGCCAGCAGCTGGAGGGGAAGGGGCTCTGGAAACACCATATATTTT	CASSWRGRGSGNTIYF
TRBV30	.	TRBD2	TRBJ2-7	TGTGCCTGGAGTGTACTGGGACTAGGGATTGGCGAGCAGTACTTC	CAWSVLGLGIGEQYF
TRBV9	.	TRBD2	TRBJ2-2	TGTGCCAGCAGCCTAGGGACTAGCGGGGGCGGGGAGCTGTTTTTT	CASSLGTSGGGELFF
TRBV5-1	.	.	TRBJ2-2	TGCGCCAGCAGCCCGGTGCCGGACAGAAGTCCCGGGGAGCTGTTTTTT	CASSPVPDRSPGELFF
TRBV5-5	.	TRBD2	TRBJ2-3	TGTGCCAGCAGCCGTAAACTAGCGGGAGAAGGAATGCCAGATACGCAGTATTTT	CASSRKLAGEGMPDTQYF
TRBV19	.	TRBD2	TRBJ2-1	TGTGCCAGTCTTTGGACTAGCGGGGGTTCCTACAATGAGCAGTTCTTC	CASLWTSGGSYNEQFF
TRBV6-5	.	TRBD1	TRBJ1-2	TGTGCCAGCAGTTACTCTACAGGGGTATATGGCTACACCTTC	CASSYSTGVYGYTF
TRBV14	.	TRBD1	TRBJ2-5	TGTGCCAGCAGCCACTCAACAGGGGTGGAGACCCAGTACTTC	CASSHSTGVETQYF
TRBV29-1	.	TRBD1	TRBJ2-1	TGCAGCGTTGATAGGGACAGGGGTCTAGATGAGCAGTTCTTC	CSVDRDRGLDEQFF
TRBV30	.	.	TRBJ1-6	TGTGCCTGGAGTGACGGTACCGATTCACCCCTCCACTTT	CAWSDGTDSPLHF
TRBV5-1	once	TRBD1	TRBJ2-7	TGCGCCAGCAGCACCGACAGGGGGTCTGGCGAGCAGTACTTC	CASSTDRGSGEQYF
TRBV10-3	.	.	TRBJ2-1	TGTGCCATCACCCGGGGGAATAATGAGCAGTTCTTC	CAITRGNNEQFF
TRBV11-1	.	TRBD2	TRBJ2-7	TGTGCCAGCAGCACCCAAGCGGGGGGGCCGTACGAGCAGTACTTC	CASSTQAGGPYEQYF
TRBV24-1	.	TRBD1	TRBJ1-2	TGTGCCACCAGTGATTCAAGGAGGGACAGGGTAATCCAGAGCTATGGCTACACCTTC	CATSDSRRDRVIQSYGYTF
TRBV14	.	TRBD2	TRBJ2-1	TGTGCCAGCAGCCAACTAGCGGGGGCAGGGGAGCAGTTCTTC	CASSQLAGAGEQFF
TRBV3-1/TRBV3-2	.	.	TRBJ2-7	TGTGCCAGCAGCCTGTCCGGGGGAGGCGAGCAGTACTTC	CASSLSGGGEQYF
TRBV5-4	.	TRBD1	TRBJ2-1	TGTGCCAGCAGCGCTGACGGACAGGCCTACAATGAGCAGTTCTTC	CASSADGQAYNEQFF
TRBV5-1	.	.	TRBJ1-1	TGCGCCAGCAGCTTGTTACCCAGGGTGAGATCTGAAGCTTTCTTT	CASSLLPRVRSEAFF
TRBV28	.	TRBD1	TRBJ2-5	TGTGCCAGCAGTCGGTGGGACAGTAGTCAAGAGACCCAGTACTTC	CASSRWDSSQETQYF
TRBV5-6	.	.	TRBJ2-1	TGTGCCTCGTCCGCGGGGGCCAACTCCTACAATGAGCAGTTCTTC	CASSAGANSYNEQFF
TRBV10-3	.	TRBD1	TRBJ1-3	TGTGCCATCAGTGAGGGCGGGACAGCTGGAAACACCATATATTTT	CAISEGGTAGNTIYF
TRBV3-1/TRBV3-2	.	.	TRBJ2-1	TGTGCCAGCAGCCAAGATCCGGCGGGCGAGCAGTTCTTC	CASSQDPAGEQFF
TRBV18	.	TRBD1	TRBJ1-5	TGTGCCAGCTCACCCCCGGGACAGGGGGCATATCAGCCCCAGCATTTT	CASSPPGQGAYQPQHF
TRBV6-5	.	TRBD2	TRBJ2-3	TGTGCCAGCACTGGACTAGCGGGGAACCCAGATACGCAGTATTTT	CASTGLAGNPDTQYF
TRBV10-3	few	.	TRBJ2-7	TGTGCCATCAGTGTGGTGGGGCTCAACGAGCAGTACTTC	CAISVVGLNEQYF
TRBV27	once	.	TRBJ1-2	TGTGCCAGCAGTTTAGTCCCGACAGGCATCAACTATGGCTACACCTTC	CASSLVPTGINYGYTF
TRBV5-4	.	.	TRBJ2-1	TGTGCCAGCAGCTTGGTGCGGGGTATCGACAATGAGCAGTTCTTC	CASSLVRGIDNEQFF
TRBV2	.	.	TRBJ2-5	TGTGCCAGCAAGAACAGGGCGGAGACCCAGTACTTC	CASKNRAETQYF
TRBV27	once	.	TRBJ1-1	TGTGCCAGCACCCCGGGACTCCCCAACACTGAAGCTTTCTTT	CASTPGLPNTEAFF
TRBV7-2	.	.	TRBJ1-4	TGTGCCAGCAGCTTAATGAGTCAACCAGGCTGGGAAAAACTGTTTTTT	CASSLMSQPGWEKLFF
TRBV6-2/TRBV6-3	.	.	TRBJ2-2	TGTGCCAGCAGTAAGAGAAGCACCGGGGAGCTGTTTTTT	CASSKRSTGELFF
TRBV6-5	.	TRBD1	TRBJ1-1	TGTGCCAGCAGTCGACAGGGGCCGGGCACTGAAGCTTTCTTT	CASSRQGPGTEAFF
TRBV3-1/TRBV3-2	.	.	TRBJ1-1	TGTGCCAGCGGGGAGCTGGTAACTGAAGCTTTCTTT	CASGELVTEAFF
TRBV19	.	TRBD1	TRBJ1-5	TGTGCCAGTAGTACCAGGACAGGGGGTGGTCAGCCCCAGCATTTT	CASSTRTGGGQPQHF
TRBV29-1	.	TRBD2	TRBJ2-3	TGCAGCGCAGCGGGAGGGCCTGTTCGGGTGGATACGCAGTATTTT	CSAAGGPVRVDTQYF
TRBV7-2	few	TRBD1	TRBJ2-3	TGTGCCAGCAGCTCAGAAGACAGGGTGCTCACAGATACGCAGTATTTT	CASSSEDRVLTDTQYF
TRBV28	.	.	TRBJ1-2	TGTGCCAGCAGTTTCCCAGGTTATAACTATGGCTACACCTTC	CASSFPGYNYGYTF
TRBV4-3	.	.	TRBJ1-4	TGCGCCAGCAGCCAAGCCCGCCACGTATTAGCAACCAGAGATGAAAAACTGTTTTTT	CASSQARHVLATRDEKLFF
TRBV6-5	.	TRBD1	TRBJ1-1	TGTGCCACCACAGGGGCTTCGATGAACACTGAAGCTTTCTTT	CATTGASMNTEAFF
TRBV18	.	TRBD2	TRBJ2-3	TGTGCCAGCTCACTAATCCCTAGCGGGAGGGACACAGATACGCAGTATTTT	CASSLIPSGRDTDTQYF
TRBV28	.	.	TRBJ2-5	TGTGCCAGCAGTGAATTGCAGGGGATCCAAGAGACCCAGTACTTC	CASSELQGIQETQYF
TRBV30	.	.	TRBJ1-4	TGTGCCTGGAGTGTAGGGGGTGGTCCTGAAAAACTGTTTTTT	CAWSVGGGPEKLFF
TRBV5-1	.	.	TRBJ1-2	TGCGCCAGCAGCCTGGGGGGGCGACCCTCTAACTATGGCTACACCTTC	CASSLGGRPSNYGYTF
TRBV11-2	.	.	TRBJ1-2	TGTGCCAGCAGCCCCCCTCCGGGGGGAACTAACTATGGCTACACCTTC	CASSPPPGGTNYGYTF
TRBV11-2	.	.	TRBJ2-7	TGTGCCAGCAGCCCCCAGGGGAAAAGCTCCTACGAGCAGTACTTC	CASSPQGKSSYEQYF
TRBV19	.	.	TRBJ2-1	TGTGCCAGTAGTAGTAATTCGCCGGATGAGCAGTTCTTC	CASSSNSPDEQFF
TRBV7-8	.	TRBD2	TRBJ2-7	TGTGCCAGCAGCTCCTTCGCACGCGGGGGGCCTTCCGAGCAGTACTTC	CASSSFARGGPSEQYF
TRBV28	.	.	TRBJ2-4	TGTGCCAGCAGTTTAAGCACCCTAGCCAAAAACATTCAGTACTTC	CASSLSTLAKNIQYF
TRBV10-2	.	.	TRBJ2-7	TGCGCCAGCTCTACCGAAGGCGGTACCTACGAGCAGTACTTC	CASSTEGGTYEQYF
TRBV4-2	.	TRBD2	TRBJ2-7	TGTGCCAGCAGCCAAGGGCCTAGCGGGAAACAGCCCTACGAGCAGTACTTC	CASSQGPSGKQPYEQYF
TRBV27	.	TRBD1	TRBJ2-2	TGTGCCAGCAGTTCTTGGGACAGCGGGGAGCTGTTTTTT	CASSSWDSGELFF
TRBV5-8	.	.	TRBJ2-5	TGTGCCAGCAGATTAGGGGGGGAGGAGACCCAGTACTTC	CASRLGGEETQYF
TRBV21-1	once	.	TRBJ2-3	TGTGCCAGCAGCAAAGCGCGGGGGGACAGGGGGCGATCAGATACGCAGTATTTT	CASSKARGDRGRSDTQYF
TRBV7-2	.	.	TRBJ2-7	TGTGCCAGCAGCCCAACAGGGTTACATTCCTACGAGCAGTACTTC	CASSPTGLHSYEQYF
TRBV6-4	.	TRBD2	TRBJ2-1	TGTGCCACCCGACTAGCGGGAGATGCGTACAATGAGCAGTTCTTC	CATRLAGDAYNEQFF
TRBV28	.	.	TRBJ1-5	TGTGCCAGCAGTTTACGGGACAAGCCCCAGCATTTT	CASSLRDKPQHF